These 9 T cell receptor beta chains share one sample of origin, sequenced in a study of early T cells in non-severe SARS-CoV-2 infection. TCRdb called the 5' RACE reads again in MiXCR, with one record for every CDR3 protein. The table has 20,000 to 30,000 distinct CDR3 sequences, 5.1% seen once. The specimen was whole blood. Receptors were obtained from an adult who was a healthcare worker with PCR-confirmed SARS-CoV-2 infection or an uninfected control (not recorded which).

This clonotype came up many times. J is TRBJ2-2 and V is TRBV11-2, with D unclear. CDR1 is SGHAT, CDR2 FQNNGV, per germline. V gave up 5 bases and J gave up 5 bases, with 9 bases separating them. The CDR3 consists of 13 residues. CDR3 residues: CASSAQETGELFF. The DNA of the CDR3 is TGTGCCAGCAGCGCCCAGGAAACCGGGGAGCTGTTTTTT.

This clonotype appeared many times. This chain connects TRBV7-2 to TRBJ1-1; 10 positions agree with TRBD1. The V gene end was trimmed by 5 bases and the J gene end by 4 bases; junction bases not matched to a gene: 7. CDR1 and CDR2 (germline): SGHTA, FQGNSA. The CDR3 spans 15 residues. CDR3 region: CASSPTGQGITEAFF. The CDR3 bases are TGTGCCAGCAGCCCCACGGGACAGGGGATCACTGAAGCTTTCTTT.

This clonotype was seen a few times. The chain couples TRBV5-1 to TRBJ2-3, with TRBD2 as a possible D gene (6 bases). CDR1 is SGHRS and CDR2 is YFSETQ in the germline V gene. V was clipped by 4 bases and J by 5 bases, with 11 bases between them. CDR3 length: 13 amino acids. DNA of the CDR3: TGCGCCAGCAGCACGACTAGTCAAGATACGCAGTATTTT. The encoded protein is CASSTTSQDTQYF.

Within the sample, this clonotype is medium-sized (0.01 to 0.1%). This sequence joins TRBV7-6 and TRBJ1-1, with D perhaps TRBD1 (6 bases). The V end lost 1 base, the J end lost 5 bases, and 11 bases lay between the germline ends. Germline V gene lookup returns CDR1 SGHVS and CDR2 FNYEAQ. CDR3 size: 14 residues. CDR3 region: CASSLDGGLTEAFF. Here the CDR3 DNA reads TGTGCCAGCAGCTTAGATGGGGGCTTGACTGAAGCTTTCTTT.

This clonotype was counted at least ten times. The chain is built from TRBV10-3 and TRBJ2-3; D call uncertain. The CDR3 runs to 13 residues. V was cut by 4 bases and J by 0 bases, with 5 bases left in between. The germline V gene has CDR1 ENHRY and CDR2 SYGVKD. The CDR3 here is CAISAGSTDTQYF. The DNA for the CDR3 is TGTGCCATCAGTGCCGGGAGCACAGATACGCAGTATTTT.

In its sample, this clonotype was seen a few times. The rearrangement joins TRBV5-1 to TRBJ2-7, with 14 positions matching TRBD2. Germline V CDR1 and CDR2: SGHRS, YFSETQ. This CDR3 region has 18 residues. Trimming cost V 1 base and J 4 bases; bases outside gene matches: 10. CDR3 sequence reads: CASSLYPGLAGGSYEQYF. CDR3 sequence (DNA): TGCGCCAGCAGCTTGTACCCCGGACTAGCGGGGGGTTCATACGAGCAGTACTTC.

This clonotype was counted only a few times. This sequence joins TRBV10-2 and TRBJ2-2; D ambiguous. The V and J ends lost 3 bases and 7 bases respectively, with 9 bases between them. Germline V gene data show CDR1 as WSHSY and CDR2 as SAAADI. There are 13 residues in the CDR3. The CDR3 coding sequence is TGCGCCAGCAGTGACGGCCTCGGCGGGGAGCTGTTTTTT. It codes for CASSDGLGGELFF.

At least ten counts were recorded for this clonotype. V gene TRBV7-8 combines with J gene TRBJ2-1; tentatively, D is TRBD2 (5 bases). The CDR3 loop spans 13 amino acids. CDR1 is SGHVS and CDR2 is FQNEAQ in the germline V gene. Deletions cut 6 bases from V and 7 bases from J, with 13 bases between. CDR3 amino acids: CASRPRTSNEQFF. The CDR3 DNA sequence: TGTGCCAGCAGGCCGCGGACTTCGAATGAGCAGTTCTTC.

By its share, this clonotype is medium-sized. The V and J genes are TRBV30 and TRBJ2-7, with D unresolved. Looked up from germline, CDR1 is GTSNPN and CDR2 is SVGIG (reference sequence). V was cut by 2 bases and J by 2 bases, with 10 bases left in between. The CDR3 length is 13 residues. The CDR3: CAWSRNVAYEQYF. The CDR3 nucleotides read TGTGCCTGGAGTAGGAACGTTGCCTACGAGCAGTACTTC.